The source of this T cell receptor (beta chain) is a study of blood T cell repertoires in COVID-19. Study-wide context: COVID-19 samples from acute and convalescent phases originated in the United States, Italy and Spain.

This table comes from immunoSEQ multiplex PCR, and its TCRdb copy is limited to in-frame clones, with some not included. In the table there are some 40,000 clones, approximately 88% of which are singletons. V lost 4 bases and J lost 7; bases outside the gene matches: 3. Germline lookup yields CDR1 SGHRS and CDR2 YFSETQ. There are 13 residues in the CDR3. The chain has TRBV5-1 and TRBJ1-1; 11 bases match TRBD1. The sample comprised peripheral blood. The sequence was obtained from a human donor in a cohort sampled during active COVID-19. This CDR3 reads CASSGGQGVEAFF. CDR3 sequence (DNA): TGCGCCAGCAGCGGGGGACAGGGGGTTGAAGCTTTCTTT.